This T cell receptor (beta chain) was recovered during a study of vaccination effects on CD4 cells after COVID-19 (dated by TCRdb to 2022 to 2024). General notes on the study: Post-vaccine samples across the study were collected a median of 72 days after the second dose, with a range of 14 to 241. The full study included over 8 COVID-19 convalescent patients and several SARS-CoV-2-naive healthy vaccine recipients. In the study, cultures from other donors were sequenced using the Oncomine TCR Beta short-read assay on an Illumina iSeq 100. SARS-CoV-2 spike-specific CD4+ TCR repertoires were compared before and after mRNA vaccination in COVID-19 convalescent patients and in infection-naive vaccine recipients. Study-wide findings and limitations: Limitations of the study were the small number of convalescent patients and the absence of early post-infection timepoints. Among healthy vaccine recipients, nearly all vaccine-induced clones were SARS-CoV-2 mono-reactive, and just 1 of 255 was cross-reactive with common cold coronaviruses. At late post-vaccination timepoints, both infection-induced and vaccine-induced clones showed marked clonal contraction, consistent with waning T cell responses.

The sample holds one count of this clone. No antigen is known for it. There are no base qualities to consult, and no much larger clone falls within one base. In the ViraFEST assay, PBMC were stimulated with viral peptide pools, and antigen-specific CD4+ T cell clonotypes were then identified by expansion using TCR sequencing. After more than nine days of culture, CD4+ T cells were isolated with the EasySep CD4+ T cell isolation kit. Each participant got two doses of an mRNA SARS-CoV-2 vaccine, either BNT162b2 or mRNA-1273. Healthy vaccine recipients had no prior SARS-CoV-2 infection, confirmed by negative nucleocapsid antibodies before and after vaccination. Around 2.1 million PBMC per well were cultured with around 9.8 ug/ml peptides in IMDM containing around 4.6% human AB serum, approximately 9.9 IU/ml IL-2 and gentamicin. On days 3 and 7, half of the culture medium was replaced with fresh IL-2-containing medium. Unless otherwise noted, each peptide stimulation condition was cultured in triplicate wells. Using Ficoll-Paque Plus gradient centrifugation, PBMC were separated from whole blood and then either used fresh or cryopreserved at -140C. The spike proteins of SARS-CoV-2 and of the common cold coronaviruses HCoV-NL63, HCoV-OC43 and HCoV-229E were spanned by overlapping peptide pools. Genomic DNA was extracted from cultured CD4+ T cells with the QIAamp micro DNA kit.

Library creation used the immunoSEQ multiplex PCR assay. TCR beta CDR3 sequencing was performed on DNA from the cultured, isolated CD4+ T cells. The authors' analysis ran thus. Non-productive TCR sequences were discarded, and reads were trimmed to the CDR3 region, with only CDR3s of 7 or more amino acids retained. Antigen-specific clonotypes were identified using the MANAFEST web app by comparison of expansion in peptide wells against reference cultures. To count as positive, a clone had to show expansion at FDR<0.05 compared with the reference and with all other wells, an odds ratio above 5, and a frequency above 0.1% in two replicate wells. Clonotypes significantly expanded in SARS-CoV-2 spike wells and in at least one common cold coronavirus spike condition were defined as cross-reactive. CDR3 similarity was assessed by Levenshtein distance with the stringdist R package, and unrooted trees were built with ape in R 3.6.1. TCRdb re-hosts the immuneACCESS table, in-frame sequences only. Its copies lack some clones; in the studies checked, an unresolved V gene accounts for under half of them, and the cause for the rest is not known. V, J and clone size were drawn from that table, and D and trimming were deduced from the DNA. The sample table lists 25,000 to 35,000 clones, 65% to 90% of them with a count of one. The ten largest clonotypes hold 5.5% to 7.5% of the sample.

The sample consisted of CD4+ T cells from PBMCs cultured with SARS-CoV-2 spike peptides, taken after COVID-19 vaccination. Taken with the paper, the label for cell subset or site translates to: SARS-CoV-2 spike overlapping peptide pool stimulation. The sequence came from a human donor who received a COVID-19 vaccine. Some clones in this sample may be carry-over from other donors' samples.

The CDR3 is CASSKGGGMDTQYF. Here is the DNA: TGTGCCAGCAGCAAAGGGGGGGGAATGGATACGCAGTATTTT. The chain links TRBV21-1 with TRBJ2-3; the D call in the table, TRBD2, was not verified against the DNA. TRBV21-1 is noted as a pseudogene. From its cysteine to its phenylalanine, the CDR3 spans 14 amino acids. The CDR3 DNA has 42 bases and is translated from base 1.